This section outlines one T cell receptor (beta chain) sequence together with its context. V was pared by 3 bases and J by 4 bases, with 6 bases of the junction left unmatched. CDR1 LNHDA and CDR2 SQIVND come from the germline V gene (reference sequence). This CDR3 region has 16 residues. Cells designated naive CD8 were CD45RO-negative and were positively selected for CCR7, with terminally differentiated effector memory CD45RA+ cells excluded. The sample comes from a study of shared clonotypes between healthy human individuals. This table comes from immunoSEQ multiplex PCR, and its TCRdb copy is limited to in-frame clones, with some not included. The data contain about 2.1 million clones, about 93% of them seen just once; the ten biggest clones take up around 1.7%.

The rearrangement joins TRBV19 to TRBJ2-3, with 11 positions matching TRBD2. This sequence was found in a man between 18 and 35 years old in good health. Some clones in this sample may be carry-over from other donors' samples. Sequencing was performed on naive CD8+ T cells from PBMCs. The CDR3 region is CASSILRTSGSDTQYF. CDR3 nucleotides: TGTGCCAGTAGTATCTTGAGGACTAGCGGGTCAGATACGCAGTATTTT. The full variable domain, in which reference TRBV19 and TRBJ2-3 provide the parts outside the CDR3, is DGGITQSPKYLFRKEGQNVTLSCEQNLNHDAMYWYRQDPGQGLRLIYYSQIVNDFQKGDIAEGYSVSREKKESFPLTVTSAQKNPTAFYLCASSILRTSGSDTQYFGPGTRLTVL.